This TCR beta chain was documented in a study of T cells in narcolepsy. General study results and limits: Same-patient CSF and blood CD4+ T cell clonotypes included HCRT-specific and TRIB2-specific autoreactive ones. Blood of same and different patients, but not healthy controls, reportedly held recurring autoreactive clonotypes.

The assay was immunoSEQ multiplex PCR, and TCRdb's table has in-frame clones only and misses some. The table has some 32,000 clones, just under 80% seen once. As for this clone: As yet, its antigen is unknown.

The sequenced material came from CD45RA- memory CD4+ T cells from PBMCs. The clonotype originates from a human donor with narcolepsy.

The CDR3 sequence is CASSLVGTSVRVTDTQYF. In DNA form, the CDR3 reads TGTGCCAGCAGCTTAGTAGGGACTAGTGTTAGGGTCACAGATACGCAGTATTTT. The genes are TRBV11-2 and TRBJ2-3; 8 bases line up with TRBD2. With 1 base clipped from V and 2 bases from J, the junction kept 11 bases outside the gene matches. The CDR3 spans 18 residues. The V gene's germline CDR1 is SGHAT and CDR2 FQNNGV. Complete variable domain (other parts from reference TRBV11-2 and TRBJ2-3): EAGVAQSPRYKIIEKRQSVAFWCNPISGHATLYWYQQILGQGPKLLIQFQNNGVVDDSQLPKDRFSAERLKGVDSTLKIQPAKLEDSAVYLCASSLVGTSVRVTDTQYFGPGTRLTVL.